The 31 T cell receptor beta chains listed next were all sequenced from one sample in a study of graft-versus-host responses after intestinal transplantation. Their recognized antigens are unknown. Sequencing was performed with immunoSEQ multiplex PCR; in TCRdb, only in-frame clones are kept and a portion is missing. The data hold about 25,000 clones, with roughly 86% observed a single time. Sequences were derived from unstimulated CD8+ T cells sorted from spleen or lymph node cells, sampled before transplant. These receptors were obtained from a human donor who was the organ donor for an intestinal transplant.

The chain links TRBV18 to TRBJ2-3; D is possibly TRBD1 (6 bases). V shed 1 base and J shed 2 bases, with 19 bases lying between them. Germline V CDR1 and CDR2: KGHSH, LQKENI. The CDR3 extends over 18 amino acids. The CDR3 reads CASSPLERWGLDTDTQYF. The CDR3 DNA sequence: TGTGCCAGCTCACCACTCGAAAGGTGGGGGCTTGACACAGATACGCAGTATTTT. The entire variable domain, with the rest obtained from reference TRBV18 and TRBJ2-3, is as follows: NAGVMQNPRHLVRRRGQEARLRCSPMKGHSHVYWYRQLPEEGLKFMVYLQKENIIDESGMPKERFSAEFPKEGPSILRIQQVVRGDSAAYFCASSPLERWGLDTDTQYFGPGTRLTVL.

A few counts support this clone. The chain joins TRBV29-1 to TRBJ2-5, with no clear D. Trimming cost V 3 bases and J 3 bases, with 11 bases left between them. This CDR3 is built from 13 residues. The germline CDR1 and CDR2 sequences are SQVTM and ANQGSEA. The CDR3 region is CSVEAVEEETQYF. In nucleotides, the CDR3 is TGCAGCGTTGAGGCAGTTGAGGAAGAGACCCAGTACTTC. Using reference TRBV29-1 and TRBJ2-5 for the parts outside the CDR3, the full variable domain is SAVISQKPSRDICQRGTSLTIQCQVDSQVTMMFWYRQQPGQSLTLIATANQGSEATYESGFVIDKFPISRPNLTFSTLTVSNMSPEDSSIYLCSVEAVEEETQYFGPGTRLLVL.

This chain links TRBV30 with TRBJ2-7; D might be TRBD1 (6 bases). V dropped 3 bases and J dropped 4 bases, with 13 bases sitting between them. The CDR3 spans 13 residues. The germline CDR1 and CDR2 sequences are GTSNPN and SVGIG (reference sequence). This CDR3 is CAWSLGQRYEQYF. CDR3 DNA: TGTGCCTGGAGCCTCGGACAGAGGTACGAGCAGTACTTC.

The chain's CDR3 is CASTQYGGASFDTQYF. The CDR3, as DNA: TGTGCCAGCACCCAATACGGGGGGGCCTCCTTTGATACGCAGTATTTT. The chain joins TRBV27 to TRBJ2-3, with TRBD2 matching over 8 bases. With 7 bases clipped from V and 6 bases from J, the junction kept 15 bases outside the gene matches. The germline gives CDR1 MNHEY, CDR2 SMNVEV (reference sequence). The length of the CDR3 is 16 residues.

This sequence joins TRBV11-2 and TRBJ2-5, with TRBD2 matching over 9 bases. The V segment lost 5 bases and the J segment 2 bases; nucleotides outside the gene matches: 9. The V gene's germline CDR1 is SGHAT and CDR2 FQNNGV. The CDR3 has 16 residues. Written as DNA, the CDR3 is TGTGCCAGCAGCCCAGGGACTAGCCTAAAGCAAGAGACCCAGTACTTC. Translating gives CASSPGTSLKQETQYF.

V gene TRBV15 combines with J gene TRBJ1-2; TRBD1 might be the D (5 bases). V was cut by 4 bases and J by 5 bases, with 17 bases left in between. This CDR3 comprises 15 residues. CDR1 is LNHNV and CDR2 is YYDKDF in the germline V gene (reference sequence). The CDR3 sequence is CATSMAQGVVYGYTF. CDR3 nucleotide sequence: TGTGCCACCAGCATGGCGCAGGGTGTAGTATATGGCTACACCTTC.

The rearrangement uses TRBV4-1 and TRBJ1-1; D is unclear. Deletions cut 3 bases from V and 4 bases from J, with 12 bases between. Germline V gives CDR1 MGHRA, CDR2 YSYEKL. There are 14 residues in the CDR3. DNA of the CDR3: TGCGCCAGCAGCCAGACATTCACCCCCACTGAAGCTTTCTTT. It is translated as CASSQTFTPTEAFF.

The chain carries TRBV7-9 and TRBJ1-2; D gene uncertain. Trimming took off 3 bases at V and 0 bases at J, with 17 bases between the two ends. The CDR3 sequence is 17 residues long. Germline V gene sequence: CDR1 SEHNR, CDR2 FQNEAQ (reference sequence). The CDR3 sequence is CASSFNSFNSANYGYTF. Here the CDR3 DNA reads TGTGCCAGCAGCTTTAACAGCTTTAATTCCGCTAACTATGGCTACACCTTC.

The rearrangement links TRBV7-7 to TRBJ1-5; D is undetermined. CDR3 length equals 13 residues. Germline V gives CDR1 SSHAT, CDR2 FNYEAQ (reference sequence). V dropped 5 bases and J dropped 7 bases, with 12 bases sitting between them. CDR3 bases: TGTGCCAGCAGCCAGCACATGGGGCAGCCCCAGCATTTT. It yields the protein CASSQHMGQPQHF.

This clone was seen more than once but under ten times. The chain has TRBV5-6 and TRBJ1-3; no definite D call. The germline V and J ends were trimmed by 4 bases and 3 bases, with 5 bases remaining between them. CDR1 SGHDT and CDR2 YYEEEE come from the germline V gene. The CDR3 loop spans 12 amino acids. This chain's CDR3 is CASSPGGNTIYF. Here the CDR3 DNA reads TGTGCCAGCAGCCCTGGTGGAAACACCATATATTTT.

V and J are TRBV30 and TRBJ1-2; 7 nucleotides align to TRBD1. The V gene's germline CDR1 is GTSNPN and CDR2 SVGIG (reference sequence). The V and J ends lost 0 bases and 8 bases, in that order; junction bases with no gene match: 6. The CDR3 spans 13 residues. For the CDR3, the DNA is TGTGCCTGGAGTGTGGGGGACAGAAAAGGCTACACCTTC. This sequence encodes CAWSVGDRKGYTF.

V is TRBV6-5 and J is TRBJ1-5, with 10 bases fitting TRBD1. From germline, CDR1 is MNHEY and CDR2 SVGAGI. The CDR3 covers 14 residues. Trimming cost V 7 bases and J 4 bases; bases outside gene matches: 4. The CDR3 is CASTPGQGNQPQHF. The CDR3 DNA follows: TGTGCCAGCACCCCGGGACAGGGGAATCAGCCCCAGCATTTT.

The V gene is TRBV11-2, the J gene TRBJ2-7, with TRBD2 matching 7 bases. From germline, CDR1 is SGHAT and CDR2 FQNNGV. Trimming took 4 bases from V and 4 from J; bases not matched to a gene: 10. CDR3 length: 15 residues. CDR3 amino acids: CASSSFPREEYEQYF. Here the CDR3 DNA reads TGTGCCAGCAGCTCATTCCCCCGGGAGGAGTACGAGCAGTACTTC.

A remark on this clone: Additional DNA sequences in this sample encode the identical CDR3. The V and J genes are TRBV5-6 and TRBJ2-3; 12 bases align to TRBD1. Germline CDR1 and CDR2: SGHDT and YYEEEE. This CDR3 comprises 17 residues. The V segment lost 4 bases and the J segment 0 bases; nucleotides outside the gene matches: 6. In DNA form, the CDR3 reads TGTGCCAGCAGCCCCAGGGACAGGGGGCTTAGCACAGATACGCAGTATTTT. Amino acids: CASSPRDRGLSTDTQYF. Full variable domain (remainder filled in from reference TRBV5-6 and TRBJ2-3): DAGVTQSPTHLIKTRGQQVTLRCSPKSGHDTVSWYQQALGQGPQFIFQYYEEEERQRGNFPDRFSGHQFPNYSSELNVNALLLGDSALYLCASSPRDRGLSTDTQYFGPGTRLTVL.

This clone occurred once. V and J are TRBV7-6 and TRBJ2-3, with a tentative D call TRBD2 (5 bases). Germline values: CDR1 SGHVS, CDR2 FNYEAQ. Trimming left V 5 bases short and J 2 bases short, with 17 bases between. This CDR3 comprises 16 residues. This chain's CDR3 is CASSRFRTSNTDTQYF. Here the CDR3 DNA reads TGTGCCAGCAGCCGATTTAGGACTTCGAACACAGATACGCAGTATTTT.

CDR3 region: CASSQGGTRGVGAFF. CDR3 sequence (DNA): TGCGCCAGCAGCCAAGGGGGGACTCGCGGGGTCGGAGCTTTCTTT. This chain connects TRBV4-1 to TRBJ1-1; D may be TRBD1 (5 bases). The V gene's germline CDR1 is MGHRA and CDR2 YSYEKL. The CDR3 spans 15 residues. The V gene lost 1 base and the J gene lost 10 bases, with 19 bases spanning the gap.

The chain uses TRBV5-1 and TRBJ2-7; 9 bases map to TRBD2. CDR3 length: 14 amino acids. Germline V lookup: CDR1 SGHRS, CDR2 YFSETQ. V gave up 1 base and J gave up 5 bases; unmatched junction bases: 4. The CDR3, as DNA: TGCGCCAGCAGCTTGTATAGCGGGGGAGACGAGCAGTACTTC. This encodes CASSLYSGGDEQYF. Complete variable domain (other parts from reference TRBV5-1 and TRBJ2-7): KAGVTQTPRYLIKTRGQQVTLSCSPISGHRSVSWYQQTPGQGLQFLFEYFSETQRNKGNFPGRFSGRQFSNSRSEMNVSTLELGDSALYLCASSLYSGGDEQYFGPGTRLTVT.

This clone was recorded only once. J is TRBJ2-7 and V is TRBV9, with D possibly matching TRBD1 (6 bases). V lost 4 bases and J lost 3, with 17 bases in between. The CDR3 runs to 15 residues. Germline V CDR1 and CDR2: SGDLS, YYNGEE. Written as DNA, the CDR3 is TGTGCCAGCAGCTCCTTGGACAGCCCGTACTACGAGCAGTACTTC. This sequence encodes CASSSLDSPYYEQYF.

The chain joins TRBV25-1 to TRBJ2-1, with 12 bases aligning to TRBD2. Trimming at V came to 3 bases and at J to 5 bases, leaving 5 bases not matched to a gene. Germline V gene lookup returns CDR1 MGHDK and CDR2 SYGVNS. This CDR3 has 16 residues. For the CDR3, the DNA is TGTGCCAGCAGTGATCTAGCGGGGGGGCCTAACAATGAGCAGTTCTTC. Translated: CASSDLAGGPNNEQFF.

CDR3 DNA sequence: TGTGCTAGTGGTTTGGTGCGCGACGGCTATGGCTACACCTTC. This gives the protein CASGLVRDGYGYTF. This sequence joins TRBV12-5 and TRBJ1-2; D gene ambiguous. The CDR3 has 14 amino acids. The ends were cut back, 0 bases at V and 4 bases at J, with 9 bases in the middle. Germline V CDR1 and CDR2: LGHNT, FRNRAP.

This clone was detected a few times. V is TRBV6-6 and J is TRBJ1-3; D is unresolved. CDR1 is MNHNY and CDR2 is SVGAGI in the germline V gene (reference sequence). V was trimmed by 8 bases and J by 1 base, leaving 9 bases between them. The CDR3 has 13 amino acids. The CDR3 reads CASARNSGNTIYF. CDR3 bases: TGTGCCAGCGCGAGAAATTCTGGAAACACCATATATTTT.

CDR3 residues: CASSLGRGDTQYF. CDR3 nucleotides: TGTGCCAGCAGCTTAGGCAGGGGGGATACGCAGTATTTT. The gene calls are TRBV11-2 and TRBJ2-3, with 7 bases fitting TRBD1. The ends lost 1 base at V and 6 bases at J; junction bases unmatched: 1. The germline V gene encodes CDR1 SGHAT and CDR2 FQNNGV. CDR3 length: 13 amino acids.

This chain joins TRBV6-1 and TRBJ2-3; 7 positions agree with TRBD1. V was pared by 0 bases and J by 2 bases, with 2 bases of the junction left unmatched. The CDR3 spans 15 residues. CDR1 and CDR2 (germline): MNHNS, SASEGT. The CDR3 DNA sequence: TGTGCCAGCAGTGAAGCTGAGGGGGCCACAGATACGCAGTATTTT. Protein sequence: CASSEAEGATDTQYF.

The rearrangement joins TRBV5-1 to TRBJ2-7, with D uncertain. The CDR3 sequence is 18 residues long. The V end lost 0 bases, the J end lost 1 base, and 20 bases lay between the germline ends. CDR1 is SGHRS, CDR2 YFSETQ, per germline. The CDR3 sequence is CASSLGGQLGYFSYEQYF. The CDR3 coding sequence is TGCGCCAGCAGCTTGGGAGGCCAGTTAGGCTATTTTTCCTACGAGCAGTACTTC.

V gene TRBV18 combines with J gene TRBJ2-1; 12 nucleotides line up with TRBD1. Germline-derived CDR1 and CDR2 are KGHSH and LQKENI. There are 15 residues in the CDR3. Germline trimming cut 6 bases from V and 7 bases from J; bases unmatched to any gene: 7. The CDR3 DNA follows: TGTGCCAGCTCCCCGGGACAGGGGGCTTGGAATGAGCAGTTCTTC. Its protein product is CASSPGQGAWNEQFF.

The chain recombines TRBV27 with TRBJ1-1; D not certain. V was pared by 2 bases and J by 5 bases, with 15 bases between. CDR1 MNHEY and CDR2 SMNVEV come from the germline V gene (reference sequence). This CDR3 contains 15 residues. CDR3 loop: CASSLALGLGTEAFF. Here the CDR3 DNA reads TGTGCCAGCAGTTTAGCCCTGGGATTAGGTACTGAAGCTTTCTTT.

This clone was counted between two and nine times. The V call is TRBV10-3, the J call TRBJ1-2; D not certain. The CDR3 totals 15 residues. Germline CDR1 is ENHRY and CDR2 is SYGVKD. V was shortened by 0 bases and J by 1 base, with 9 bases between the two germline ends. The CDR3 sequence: CAISESAGLNYGYTF. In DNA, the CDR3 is TGTGCCATCAGTGAGTCGGCCGGGCTTAACTATGGCTACACCTTC.

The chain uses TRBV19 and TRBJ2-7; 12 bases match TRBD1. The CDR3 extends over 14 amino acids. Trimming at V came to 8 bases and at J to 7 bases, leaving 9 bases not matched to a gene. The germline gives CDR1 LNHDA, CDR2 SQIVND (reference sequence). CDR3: CASPGDRGPDEQYF. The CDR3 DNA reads TGTGCCAGTCCCGGGGACAGGGGGCCGGATGAGCAGTACTTC.

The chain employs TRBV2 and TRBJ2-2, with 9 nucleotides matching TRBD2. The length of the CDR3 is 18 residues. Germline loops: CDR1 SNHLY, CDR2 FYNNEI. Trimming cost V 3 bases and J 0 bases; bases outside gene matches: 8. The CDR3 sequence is CASSESASGETNTGELFF. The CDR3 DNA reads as TGTGCCAGCAGTGAGTCGGCTAGCGGGGAGACGAACACCGGGGAGCTGTTTTTT.

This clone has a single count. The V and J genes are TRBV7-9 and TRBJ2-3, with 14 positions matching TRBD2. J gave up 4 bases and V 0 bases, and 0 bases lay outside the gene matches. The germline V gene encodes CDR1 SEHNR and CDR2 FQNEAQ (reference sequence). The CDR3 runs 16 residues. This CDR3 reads CASSLATSGRADTQYF. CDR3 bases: TGTGCCAGCAGCTTAGCGACTAGCGGGAGGGCAGATACGCAGTATTTT. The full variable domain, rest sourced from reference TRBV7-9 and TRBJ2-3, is DTGVSQNPRHKITKRGQNVTFRCDPISEHNRLYWYRQTLGQGPEFLTYFQNEAQLEKSRLLSDRFSAERPKGSFSTLEIQRTEQGDSAMYLCASSLATSGRADTQYFGPGTRLTVL.

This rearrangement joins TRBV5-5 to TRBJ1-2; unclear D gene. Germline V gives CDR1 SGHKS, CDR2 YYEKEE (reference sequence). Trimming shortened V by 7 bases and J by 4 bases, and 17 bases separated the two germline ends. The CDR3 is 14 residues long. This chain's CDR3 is CASGESGPLYGYTF. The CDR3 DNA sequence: TGTGCCAGCGGAGAAAGCGGCCCCCTCTATGGCTACACCTTC.